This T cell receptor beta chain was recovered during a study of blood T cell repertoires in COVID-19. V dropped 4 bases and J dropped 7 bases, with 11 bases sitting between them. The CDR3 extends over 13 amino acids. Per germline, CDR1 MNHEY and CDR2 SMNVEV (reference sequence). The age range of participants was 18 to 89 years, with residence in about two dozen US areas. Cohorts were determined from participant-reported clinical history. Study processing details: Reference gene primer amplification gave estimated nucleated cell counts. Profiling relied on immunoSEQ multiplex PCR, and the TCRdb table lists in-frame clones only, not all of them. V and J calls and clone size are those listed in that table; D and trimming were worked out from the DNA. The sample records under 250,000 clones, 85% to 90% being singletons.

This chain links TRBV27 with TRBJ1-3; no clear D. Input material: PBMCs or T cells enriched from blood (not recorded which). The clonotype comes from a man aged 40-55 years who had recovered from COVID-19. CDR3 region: CASSSGRRNTIYF. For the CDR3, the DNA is TGTGCCAGCAGTTCGGGCCGGAGGAACACCATATATTTT.